This T cell receptor beta chain was found in a study of identical twins' blood T cells. Points from the study as a whole: Each donor's most abundant TCRbeta clonotypes shared more CDR3 sequences with her twin than unrelated donors. Shared CDR3 clonotype counts tracked mainly the product of cloneset sizes.

Donors were six healthy women in three monozygous twin pairs. The three twin pairs were reared together, likely meeting the same infections. The CDR3 extends over 12 amino acids. Germline lookup yields CDR1 DFQATT and CDR2 SNEGSKA (reference sequence). TCRdb independently ran MiXCR on the 5' RACE reads; one entry per CDR3 protein. The table includes a few hundred thousand distinct CDR3 sequences, over 25% detected once. Of note for this clonotype: What it binds is not known. This sequence may be a read error, since a much larger clone differs from it by one base.

The V and J genes are TRBV20-1 and TRBJ2-7; TRBD2 matches at 12 bases. This clonotype was sampled from a woman aged 18-55 years in good health. Specimen: PBMCs. CDR3 nucleotide sequence: TGCGGTGCTAGTAGACTAGCGGGAGAACAGTACTTC. The encoded protein is CGASRLAGEQYF.